Here is one T cell receptor (beta chain) with its context. V trimming: 4 bases; J trimming: 0 bases; junction bases outside the gene matches: 3. Germline V gene sequence: CDR1 SGHTA, CDR2 FQGNSA. The CDR3 covers 17 residues. This sample was included in a study of technical replicates of blood from several donors. Generated by immunoSEQ multiplex PCR, the TCRdb table keeps only in-frame clones and is missing some. The sample consists of 50,000 or so clones, 92% of them appearing once. The material sequenced was PBMCs. This chain connects TRBV7-2 to TRBJ2-5; 15 bases are a match to TRBD2. The receptor was derived from a human donor in good health. Some clones in this sample may be carry-over from other donors' samples. DNA of the CDR3: TGTGCCAGCAGCTCCGGGACTAGCGGGGGGTACCAAGAGACCCAGTACTTC. Residues: CASSSGTSGGYQETQYF.